These 9 T cell receptor beta chains came from one sample sequenced in a study of neurological immune-mediated disorders. A single record per CDR3 protein comes from TCRdb applying MiXCR to the 5' RACE reads. The table has 75,000 to 90,000 distinct CDR3 sequences, 10% seen once. The sequenced sample was PBMCs. The receptor set was obtained from a man aged 35-49 years in good health.

This clonotype has at least ten counts. This chain joins TRBV20-1 and TRBJ2-5; 9 bases fit TRBD2. In germline, CDR1 is DFQATT, CDR2 SNEGSKA (reference sequence). V shed 2 bases, J shed 0 bases, and the junction held 1 base outside the gene matches. The CDR3 runs to 14 residues. This chain's CDR3 is CSARLAGYQETQYF. Here the CDR3 DNA reads TGCAGTGCTAGACTAGCGGGATACCAAGAGACCCAGTACTTC.

This clonotype was observed at least ten times. V and J are TRBV7-8 and TRBJ2-7; the D call may be TRBD1 or TRBD2 (5 bases each). The CDR3 has 15 amino acids. V was clipped by 2 bases and J by 12 bases, with 23 bases between them. Germline V CDR1 and CDR2: SGHVS, FQNEAQ. CDR3 DNA sequence: TGTGCCAGCAGCTTAATTCAGGGCAGGGTTGGGGGTCGGTACTTC. This translates into CASSLIQGRVGGRYF.

This clonotype showed up many times. This sequence joins TRBV2 and TRBJ2-3, with TRBD2 identical over 7 bases. This CDR3 is built from 14 residues. The V gene end was trimmed by 6 bases and the J gene end by 3 bases; junction bases not matched to a gene: 6. The germline CDR1 and CDR2 sequences are SNHLY and FYNNEI. The CDR3 is CASSETSTTDTQYF. DNA of the CDR3: TGTGCCAGCAGCGAGACTAGCACGACAGATACGCAGTATTTT.

This clonotype was counted ten times or more. This rearrangement joins TRBV12-3 or TRBV12-4 to TRBJ2-7, with unresolved D. V dropped 5 bases and J dropped 2 bases, with 10 bases sitting between them. This CDR3 contains 13 residues. The CDR3 reads CASSGDYTYEQYF. The CDR3 coding sequence is TGTGCCAGCAGTGGGGATTATACCTACGAGCAGTACTTC.

This clonotype was seen just once. A read error is possible here, since a much larger clone lies one base away. V usage is TRBV5-5 and J usage is TRBJ2-7; D may be TRBD1 (6 bases). Germline values: CDR1 SGHKS, CDR2 YYEKEE (reference sequence). This CDR3 has 15 amino acids. V was pared by 8 bases and J by 0 bases, with 18 bases between. The CDR3 region is CARRAGALSSYEQYF. In DNA, the CDR3 is TGTGCCAGAAGGGCAGGGGCCCTGAGCTCCTACGAGCAGTACTTC.

This clonotype was seen many times. The gene calls are TRBV9 and TRBJ1-1; TRBD1 agrees at 8 bases. This CDR3 contains 14 residues. CDR1 is SGDLS, CDR2 YYNGEE, per germline. V lost 0 bases to trimming and J lost 11 bases; unmatched junction nucleotides: 9. The CDR3, as DNA: TGTGCCAGCAGCGTAGCGGCAGGGGGCGATTGGGCTTTCTTT. This codes for CASSVAAGGDWAFF.

This clonotype was seen at least ten times. The gene calls are TRBV7-9 and TRBJ1-1; perhaps TRBD1 as D (6 bases). The V gene's germline CDR1 is SEHNR and CDR2 FQNEAQ (reference sequence). The CDR3 loop spans 12 amino acids. V lost 5 bases and J lost 6, with 10 bases in between. The CDR3 coding sequence is TGTGCCAGCAGCCTACAGGGATCTGAAGCTTTCTTT. The encoded protein is CASSLQGSEAFF.

This chain uses TRBV11-2 with TRBJ2-1; 8 bases are shared with TRBD2. The V gene end was trimmed by 5 bases and the J gene end by 2 bases; junction bases not matched to a gene: 2. Per germline, CDR1 SGHAT and CDR2 FQNNGV. The CDR3 is made up of 14 amino acids. CDR3 sequence reads: CASSQTSAYNEQFF. DNA of the CDR3: TGTGCCAGCAGCCAGACTAGCGCCTACAATGAGCAGTTCTTC.

This clonotype was recorded at least ten times. The chain has TRBV6-6 and TRBJ2-7; tentatively, D is TRBD1 (5 bases). The CDR3 consists of 14 residues. Germline V CDR1 and CDR2: MNHNY, SVGAGI (reference sequence). Trimming pared 6 bases from V and 0 bases from J, leaving 12 bases between. This CDR3 reads CASRGVGGSYEQYF. DNA for the CDR3: TGTGCCAGCAGAGGGGTGGGCGGCTCCTACGAGCAGTACTTC.